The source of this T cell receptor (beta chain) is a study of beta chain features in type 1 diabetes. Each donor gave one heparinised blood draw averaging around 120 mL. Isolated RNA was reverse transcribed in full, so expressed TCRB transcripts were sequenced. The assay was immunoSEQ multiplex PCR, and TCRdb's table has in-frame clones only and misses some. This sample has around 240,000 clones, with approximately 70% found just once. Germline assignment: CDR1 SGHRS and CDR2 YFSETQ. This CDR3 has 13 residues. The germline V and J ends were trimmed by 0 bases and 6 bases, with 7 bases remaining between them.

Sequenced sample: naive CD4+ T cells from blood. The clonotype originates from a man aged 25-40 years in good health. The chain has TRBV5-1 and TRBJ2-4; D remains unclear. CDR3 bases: TGCGCCAGCAGCTTGGATCCGACAAACATTCAGTACTTC. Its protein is CASSLDPTNIQYF.